Presented here are 5 T cell receptor beta chains from one specimen sequenced in a study of CD8+CD57+ T cells in acquired aplastic anemia. According to the study, genomic DNA was the template for TCR beta VDJ and CDR3 profiling. TCRdb reprocessed the reads via MiXCR and lists one record per CDR3 protein. The repertoire includes around 200,000 distinct CDR3 sequences, around 63% of them detected once, and 25% to 30% sits in the top ten. The specimen sequenced was sorted CD4+, CD8+, or CD8+CD57+ T cells (not recorded which) from PBMCs. These receptors were obtained from a human donor in good health.

This clonotype was found once. V is TRBV7-3 and J is TRBJ1-4; D might be TRBD1 (5 bases). Germline V gives CDR1 SGHTA, CDR2 FQGTGA. The CDR3 consists of 16 residues. V gave up 2 bases and J gave up 8 bases, with 18 bases separating them. The CDR3 loop reads CASSLGTGGGDEKLFF. CDR3 coding DNA: TGTGCCAGCAGCTTAGGCACGGGCGGGGGGGACGAAAAACTGTTTTTT.

The V call is TRBV7-9, the J call TRBJ2-5, with 9 bases lining up with TRBD2. The ends lost 5 bases at V and 6 bases at J; junction bases unmatched: 10. CDR3 size: 15 residues. Germline CDR1 is SEHNR and CDR2 is FQNEAQ (reference sequence). CDR3 sequence reads: CASSPYSGSLQTQYF. CDR3 nucleotide sequence: TGTGCCAGCAGCCCGTATAGCGGGAGCTTGCAGACCCAGTACTTC.

V is TRBV12-3 or TRBV12-4 and J is TRBJ1-5; a possible D gene is TRBD1 (6 bases). The CDR3 has 15 amino acids. Trimming removed 7 bases from V and 11 bases from J, with 24 bases in between. The CDR3 is CASNSYRGALGTQHF. In DNA, the CDR3 is TGTGCCAGCAACTCATATAGGGGGGCCTTGGGGACCCAGCATTTT.

In this sample, this clonotype turned up many times. The CDR3 DNA follows: TGCAGCGTTGAACTAGCGGGATCCTACAATGAGCAGTTCTTC. Residues: CSVELAGSYNEQFF. V usage is TRBV29-1 and J usage is TRBJ2-1; 9 bases fit TRBD2. Per germline, CDR1 SQVTM and CDR2 ANQGSEA. This CDR3 spans 14 amino acids. V shed 2 bases and J 1 base; nucleotides not matched to a gene: 0.

On this clonotype itself: Here the CDR3 omits its conserved ending phenylalanine or tryptophan, so a read error is the likely source. The gene calls are TRBV7-9 and TRBJ2-3, with D perhaps assigned TRBD1 or TRBD2 (6 bases each). The CDR3 spans 15 residues. CDR1 and CDR2 from the germline V gene are SEHNR and FQNEAQ (reference sequence). V was cut by 9 bases and J by 4 bases, with 20 bases left in between. The CDR3 DNA reads as TGTGCCAGTAGCCCCACGGGGGCTGAATCAGATACGCAGTATGTT. It specifies CASSPTGAESDTQYV.